This entry lists 21 T cell receptor beta chains sequenced from one sample in a study of cytomegalovirus exposure and HLA in healthy donors. 60 Vbeta and 13 Jbeta primers were used in PCR. Data came from immunoSEQ multiplex PCR; TCRdb stores just in-frame clones and leaves some out. The sample holds 200,000 to 300,000 clones, just under 85% seen once. The source material was PBMCs. Source of these receptors: a middle-aged woman in good health and CMV-seropositive.

This chain connects TRBV15 to TRBJ1-4; D is ambiguous. Germline-derived CDR1 and CDR2 are LNHNV and YYDKDF (reference sequence). The CDR3 spans 15 residues. Trimming shortened V by 3 bases and J by 8 bases, and 16 bases separated the two germline ends. Here the CDR3 DNA reads TGTGCCACCAGCAGCCCACCGAGGGAAGGAGAAAAACTGTTTTTT. Translated: CATSSPPREGEKLFF.

The rearrangement uses TRBV7-9 and TRBJ1-5, with D possibly matching TRBD1 (5 bases). The V gene lost 1 base and the J gene lost 7 bases, with 17 bases spanning the gap. Germline lookup yields CDR1 SEHNR and CDR2 FQNEAQ (reference sequence). This CDR3 has 16 amino acids. The CDR3 region is CASSLGQGGVEQPQHF. CDR3 sequence (DNA): TGTGCCAGCAGCTTAGGGCAGGGAGGGGTAGAGCAGCCCCAGCATTTT.

This chain joins TRBV6-5 and TRBJ2-1; TRBD1 agrees at 7 bases. J was trimmed by 9 bases and V by 2 bases; bases with no gene match: 7. The germline V gene has CDR1 MNHEY and CDR2 SVGAGI. There are 14 residues in the CDR3. The CDR3 bases are TGTGCCAGCAGTTACCAGACAGGGAATAGTGAGCAGTTCTTC. Translation gives CASSYQTGNSEQFF.

The chain couples TRBV27 to TRBJ2-1, with TRBD2 as a possible D gene (6 bases). This CDR3 has 11 amino acids. CDR1 and CDR2 from the germline V gene are MNHEY and SMNVEV (reference sequence). Trimming stripped 6 bases from V and 8 bases from J, with 8 bases between. CDR3 coding DNA: TGTGCCAGCAGCTGGGGGGATGAGCAGTTCTTC. It translates to CASSWGDEQFF.

The chain joins TRBV5-1 to TRBJ1-1; TRBD1 matches at 10 bases. Germline trimming cut 3 bases from V and 3 bases from J; bases unmatched to any gene: 5. This CDR3 is built from 15 residues. The germline V gene has CDR1 SGHRS and CDR2 YFSETQ. CDR3 in DNA: TGCGCCAGCAGCTCTTCCGGGACAGGGGACACTGAAGCTTTCTTT. It translates to CASSSSGTGDTEAFF.

The CDR3 region is CASSVSGQAPDTQYF. The CDR3 DNA sequence: TGTGCCAGCAGCGTTTCGGGACAGGCTCCTGATACGCAGTATTTT. The chain has TRBV9 and TRBJ2-3; 8 bases align to TRBD1. Per the germline V gene, CDR1 is SGDLS and CDR2 is YYNGEE. Trimming cost V 2 bases and J 6 bases; bases outside gene matches: 8. CDR3 size: 15 residues.

The chain has TRBV19 and TRBJ2-1, with 11 positions matching TRBD2. Trimming took 8 bases from V and 10 from J; bases not matched to a gene: 10. CDR1 LNHDA and CDR2 SQIVND come from the germline V gene (reference sequence). The CDR3 contains 14 residues. CDR3 bases: TGTGCCAGTTCCGGGACTAGCGGAGTCGGGGAGCAGTTCTTC. Its protein is CASSGTSGVGEQFF.

The chain uses TRBV10-3 and TRBJ1-2; a weak D match, TRBD1 (6 bases). Germline V gives CDR1 ENHRY, CDR2 SYGVKD. The CDR3 is 14 residues long. Trimming cost V 4 bases and J 2 bases, with 11 bases left between them. For the CDR3, the DNA is TGTGCCATCAGTGGGTTGGGGGCCAACTATGGCTACACCTTC. Residues: CAISGLGANYGYTF.

The CDR3 reads CAWRRTIGAGEQYF. CDR3 in DNA: TGTGCCTGGAGGAGAACGATAGGGGCTGGCGAGCAGTACTTC. The chain uses TRBV30 and TRBJ2-7; TRBD1 is a possible D gene (5 bases). The CDR3 runs 14 residues. Between the trimmed V and J ends, which lost 3 bases and 6 bases, there was a span of 18 bases. Per the germline V gene, CDR1 is GTSNPN and CDR2 is SVGIG (reference sequence).

The chain links TRBV25-1 to TRBJ2-7; 13 nucleotides agree with TRBD2. Germline loops: CDR1 MGHDK, CDR2 SYGVNS. The CDR3 totals 16 residues. After removal of 4 bases from V and 4 bases from J, the junction contained 7 bases not matched to a gene. The CDR3 DNA sequence: TGTGCCAGCAGTGCCGCTACTAGCGGGAGGGCTTACGAGCAGTACTTC. Translation gives CASSAATSGRAYEQYF.

The chain is built from TRBV30 and TRBJ1-6; no definite D call. Germline CDR1 GTSNPN, CDR2 SVGIG (reference sequence). The CDR3 extends over 16 amino acids. V lost 3 bases to trimming and J lost 5 bases, with 17 bases between them. The DNA of the CDR3 is TGTGCCTGGAGGGTGACTGGGTTACGGGATAATTCACCCCTCCACTTT. Encoded protein: CAWRVTGLRDNSPLHF.

The rearrangement uses TRBV19 and TRBJ1-1; 12 bases align to TRBD1. V trimming: 9 bases; J trimming: 5 bases; junction bases outside the gene matches: 7. This CDR3 spans 14 amino acids. CDR1 and CDR2 (germline): LNHDA, SQIVND (reference sequence). This CDR3 is CASQLGQGATEAFF. The CDR3 DNA reads as TGTGCCAGCCAGTTGGGACAGGGGGCTACTGAAGCTTTCTTT.

This chain links TRBV7-9 with TRBJ2-1; TRBD2 matches at 7 bases. The CDR3 extends over 19 amino acids. The J segment lost 0 bases and the V segment lost 5 bases, leaving 16 bases of the junction unmatched. Germline V gives CDR1 SEHNR, CDR2 FQNEAQ (reference sequence). CDR3 in amino acids: CASSPSRGVSLSSYNEQFF. Here the CDR3 DNA reads TGTGCCAGCAGCCCCTCACGGGGGGTATCTTTAAGCTCCTACAATGAGCAGTTCTTC.

The rearrangement joins TRBV9 to TRBJ2-5; D is perhaps TRBD2 (5 bases). V gave up 4 bases and J gave up 1 base, with 14 bases separating them. Germline values: CDR1 SGDLS, CDR2 YYNGEE. The CDR3 is made up of 15 amino acids. CDR3: CASSTWTGVQETQYF. The CDR3 nucleotides read TGTGCCAGCAGCACCTGGACTGGGGTCCAAGAGACCCAGTACTTC.

The V gene is TRBV30, the J gene TRBJ1-5; maybe TRBD1 (6 bases). The CDR3 is 12 amino acids. Deletions cut 6 bases from V and 4 bases from J, with 10 bases between. Germline loops: CDR1 GTSNPN, CDR2 SVGIG (reference sequence). The CDR3 nucleotides read TGTGCCTGTGGGGACACTAATCAGCCCCAGCATTTT. Protein: CACGDTNQPQHF.

The chain employs TRBV28 and TRBJ1-2; 10 bases are shared with TRBD1. Looked up from germline, CDR1 is MDHEN and CDR2 is SYDVKM. The V and J ends lost 5 bases and 4 bases, in that order; junction bases with no gene match: 7. CDR3 length: 15 residues. The CDR3 nucleotides are TGTGCCAGCAGTCTAGGACAGGGGGTGATCTATGGCTACACCTTC. Its translation: CASSLGQGVIYGYTF.

The CDR3 DNA follows: TGCGCCAGCAGCCCTACTAGCGGGAGTGGGTATGAGCAGTTCTTC. Protein product: CASSPTSGSGYEQFF. The V gene is TRBV5-1, the J gene TRBJ2-1; 11 bases agree with TRBD2. The germline CDR1 and CDR2 sequences are SGHRS and YFSETQ. There are 15 residues in the CDR3. The junction had 8 bases not matched to a gene; V was cut back by 4 bases and J by 8 bases.

This chain uses TRBV7-6 with TRBJ1-2; D gene ambiguous. V was pared by 5 bases and J by 4 bases, with 14 bases between. The CDR3 has 14 amino acids. CDR1 and CDR2 (germline): SGHVS, FNYEAQ. CDR3 protein: CASSVDTFFYGYTF. The CDR3 region has the DNA TGTGCCAGCAGCGTAGATACATTCTTCTATGGCTACACCTTC.

V usage is TRBV19 and J usage is TRBJ2-3; 8 bases line up with TRBD2. The CDR3 is 14 residues long. V was pared by 5 bases and J by 5 bases, with 6 bases of the junction left unmatched. The germline CDR1 and CDR2 sequences are LNHDA and SQIVND (reference sequence). The CDR3 spells CASSPGRAVDTQYF. CDR3 coding DNA: TGTGCCAGTAGTCCCGGGAGGGCCGTAGATACGCAGTATTTT.

This clone turned up a few times. CDR3 sequence: CASSVGRGRNTGELFF. The CDR3 nucleotides are TGTGCCAGCAGCGTGGGGCGGGGGAGAAACACCGGGGAGCTGTTTTTT. This rearrangement joins TRBV9 to TRBJ2-2; 7 bases align to TRBD2. This CDR3 comprises 16 residues. The V gene end was trimmed by 2 bases and the J gene end by 2 bases; junction bases not matched to a gene: 6. Germline loops: CDR1 SGDLS, CDR2 YYNGEE.

This clone was detected only once. The chain is built from TRBV6-5 and TRBJ2-1; D might be TRBD2 (5 bases). V gave up 7 bases and J gave up 6 bases, with 19 bases separating them. The CDR3 is 15 residues long. Germline CDR1 is MNHEY and CDR2 is SVGAGI. CDR3 nucleotide sequence: TGTGCCAGCATGGACGACTACTCGCGCGCCAATGAGCAGTTCTTC. It encodes CASMDDYSRANEQFF.